This record concerns one T cell receptor beta chain sequence. Germline CDR1 and CDR2: ENHRY and SYGVKD. The CDR3 sequence is 18 residues long. V was clipped by 2 bases and J by 4 bases; unmatched bases: 12. This entry belongs to a study of OX40 agonist ivuxolimab in advanced cancers. Produced via immunoSEQ multiplex PCR; TCRdb's table is partial and in-frame only. Of around 100,000 clones listed, around 91% are singletons. The receptor was isolated from an adult with an advanced solid tumor such as melanoma, head and neck, liver or kidney cancer. The V call is TRBV10-3, the J call TRBJ2-4; TRBD2 agrees at 9 bases. The source material was CD4+ or CD8+ T cells sorted from blood, sampled in a trial of the OX40 agonist ivuxolimab. The CDR3 DNA reads as TGTGCCATCAGTGAGACCCTAGGCGGGGGGGACAGAAAAAACATTCAGTACTTC. Its translation: CAISETLGGGDRKNIQYF.